The rows below give T cell receptor beta chains drawn from one sample of a study of blood T cell repertoires in COVID-19. Clones were sequenced by immunoSEQ multiplex PCR, and TCRdb holds only the in-frame ones, with some missing. The sample lists roughly 190,000 clones; around 76% were seen once. The sequencing input was PBMCs or T cells enriched from blood (not recorded which). These receptors were taken from a woman aged 50 to 60 with acute COVID-19. Both conserved end residues are part of each CDR3. The D gene is left open where the match is weak. Rows may omit the clone size; those that give it use once, few, many or a size class.

. | . | TRBJ2-3 | TRBV7-9 | CASSGSLGSDTQYF | TGTGCCAGCAGCGGTTCTCTAGGATCAGATACGCAGTATTTT
few | TRBD2 | TRBJ2-1 | TRBV19 | CASSIQAGGRHEQFF | TGTGCCAGTAGTATACAAGCGGGGGGACGGCATGAGCAGTTCTTC
. | . | TRBJ1-1 | TRBV19 | CASSIAVNTEAFF | TGTGCCAGTAGTATTGCGGTGAACACTGAAGCTTTCTTT
. | TRBD2 | TRBJ2-5 | TRBV5-6 | CASSWTSGDVRTQYF | TGTGCCAGCAGCTGGACTAGCGGGGACGTTAGGACCCAGTACTTC
. | . | TRBJ1-4 | TRBV4-2 | CASSQGSEPLNEKLFF | TGTGCCAGCAGCCAAGGCAGCGAGCCCTTGAATGAAAAACTGTTTTTT
. | . | TRBJ1-2 | TRBV29-1 | CSVELYRFTNYGYTF | TGCAGCGTTGAACTTTACAGATTTACTAACTATGGCTACACCTTC
. | TRBD2 | TRBJ2-3 | TRBV6-5 | CASSRLAGTDTQYF | TGTGCCAGCAGCCGACTAGCGGGGACTGATACGCAGTATTTT
. | . | TRBJ1-1 | TRBV5-1 | CASSLPENTEAFF | TGCGCCAGCAGCTTGCCAGAGAACACTGAAGCTTTCTTT
. | TRBD2 | TRBJ2-1 | TRBV5-5 | CASSQGLAEYNEQFF | TGTGCCAGCAGCCAGGGACTAGCAGAGTACAATGAGCAGTTCTTC
. | TRBD2 | TRBJ2-1 | TRBV7-8 | CASSPQGRGGHNEQFF | TGTGCCAGCAGCCCCCAGGGGCGGGGGGGCCATAATGAGCAGTTCTTC